This T cell receptor beta chain is drawn from a study of blood T cell repertoires in COVID-19. Study context: Spain, Italy and the United States supplied samples that represented acute and convalescent COVID-19. T cells, B-cell-depleted T cells, or PBMCs provided the cDNA or gDNA that served as material.

Per the authors' pipeline: Scientists estimated how many nucleated cells there were by amplifying reference gene primers. Method: immunoSEQ multiplex PCR; TCRdb's copy keeps in-frame clones and lacks some. V, J and clone size derive from that table, while D and trimming were established from the DNA sequence. The sample carries roughly 40,000 clones, 90% recorded once. Germline lookup yields CDR1 WSHSY and CDR2 SAAADI. The CDR3 covers 13 residues. Trimming removed 6 bases at V and 3 bases at J, with 11 bases between. The receptor was isolated from a man in his fifties with active COVID-19. The sample was peripheral blood. The V gene is TRBV10-2, the J gene TRBJ1-1, with D possibly matching TRBD1 (6 bases). As DNA, the CDR3 is TGCGCCAGCAGGGACGCAGGGGACACTGAAGCTTTCTTT. Translation: CASRDAGDTEAFF.